This TCR beta chain was captured by sequencing in a study of blood T cell repertoires in COVID-19. Turning to the study itself: COVID-19 samples, acute and convalescent, were from the United States, Italy and Spain. PBMCs, B-cell-depleted T cells, or T cells were the source of the cDNA or gDNA that made up the material.

Germline CDR1 reads SEHNR; CDR2 reads FQNEAQ (reference sequence). The CDR3 is 14 residues long. The ends lost 5 bases at V and 4 bases at J; junction bases unmatched: 3. In the original workflow: The assay estimated nucleated cells by amplifying reference gene primers. Using immunoSEQ multiplex PCR, the repertoire was profiled, and TCRdb retains in-frame clones only, with some absent. D and trimming come from the DNA, and the V and J calls and clone size come from that table. The data hold around 150,000 clones, with roughly 77% observed a single time. This clonotype originated in a man in his 60s with acute or convalescent COVID-19. The gene calls are TRBV7-9 and TRBJ1-5, with 9 bases lining up with TRBD1. The source material was peripheral blood. The CDR3 loop is CASSIQGANQPQHF. In DNA form, the CDR3 reads TGTGCCAGCAGCATACAGGGGGCAAATCAGCCCCAGCATTTT.